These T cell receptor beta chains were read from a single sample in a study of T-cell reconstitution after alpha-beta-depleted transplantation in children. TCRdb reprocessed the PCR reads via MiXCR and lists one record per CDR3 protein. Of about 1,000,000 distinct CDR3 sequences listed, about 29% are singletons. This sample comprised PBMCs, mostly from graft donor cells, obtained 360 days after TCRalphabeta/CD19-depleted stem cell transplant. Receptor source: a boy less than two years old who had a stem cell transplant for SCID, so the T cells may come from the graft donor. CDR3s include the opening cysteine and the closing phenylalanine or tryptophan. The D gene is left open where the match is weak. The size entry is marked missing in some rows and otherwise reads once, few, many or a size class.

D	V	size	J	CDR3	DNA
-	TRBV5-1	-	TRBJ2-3	CASSKDSRVGDTQYF	TGCGCCAGCAGCAAAGACTCGAGAGTTGGAGATACGCAGTATTTT
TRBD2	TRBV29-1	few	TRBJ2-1	CSVVLGAGGLNEQFF	TGCAGCGTTGTCCTAGGGGCGGGGGGCTTAAATGAGCAGTTCTTC
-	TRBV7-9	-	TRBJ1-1	CASSFARGGGTEAFF	TGTGCCAGCAGCTTCGCCAGGGGAGGTGGGACTGAAGCTTTCTTT
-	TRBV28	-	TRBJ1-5	CASSLPLIPLNQPQHF	TGTGCCAGCAGTTTACCGCTAATACCCCTCAATCAGCCCCAGCATTTT
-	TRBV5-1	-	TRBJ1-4	CASRTAATNEKLFF	TGCGCCAGCAGGACAGCAGCAACTAATGAAAAACTGTTTTTT
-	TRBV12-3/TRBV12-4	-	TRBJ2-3	CASNLFSGGLQTDTQYF	TGTGCCAGCAACCTTTTCTCGGGGGGCCTCCAGACAGATACGCAGTATTTT
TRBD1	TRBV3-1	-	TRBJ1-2	CASTKSGTAMMNYGYTF	TGTGCAAGCACTAAATCTGGGACAGCCATGATGAACTATGGCTACACCTTC
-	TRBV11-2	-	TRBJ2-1	CASSLVGGTSPYNEQFF	TGTGCCAGCAGCTTAGTTGGAGGAACGTCGCCATACAATGAGCAGTTCTTC
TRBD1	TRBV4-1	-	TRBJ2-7	CASSQGKGGDEQYF	TGCGCCAGCAGCCAAGGTAAAGGGGGCGACGAGCAGTACTTC
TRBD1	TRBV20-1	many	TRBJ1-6	CSARPSGQNYNSPLHF	TGCAGTGCTAGACCTTCGGGACAGAATTATAATTCACCCCTCCACTTT
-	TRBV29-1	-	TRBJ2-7	CSVEVDSYEQYF	TGCAGCGTTGAGGTCGACTCCTACGAGCAGTACTTC
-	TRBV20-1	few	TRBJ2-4	CSSLVGYAKNIQYF	TGCAGTTCCCTTGTGGGGTATGCCAAAAACATTCAGTACTTC
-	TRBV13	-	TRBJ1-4	CASSPKGDPTANLFF	TGTGCCAGCAGCCCGAAAGGGGACCCCACTGCCAACCTGTTTTTT
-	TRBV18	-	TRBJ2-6	CASSPSPRPGANVLTF	TGTGCCAGCTCACCCAGCCCGAGGCCAGGGGCCAACGTCCTGACTTTC
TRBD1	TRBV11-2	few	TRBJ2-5	CASSSTGGLRETQYF	TGTGCCAGCAGCTCGACAGGGGGACTGAGAGAGACCCAGTACTTC
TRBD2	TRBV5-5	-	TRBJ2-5	CASSPGGIQETQYF	TGTGCCAGCAGCCCGGGGGGGATCCAAGAGACCCAGTACTTC
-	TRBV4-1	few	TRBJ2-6	CASSQDLRISGANVLTF	TGCGCCAGCAGCCAAGATCTCAGGATCTCTGGGGCCAACGTCCTGACTTTC
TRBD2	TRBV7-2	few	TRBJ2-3	CASSLTSGEADTQYF	TGTGCCAGCAGCCTCACTAGCGGGGAAGCAGATACGCAGTATTTT
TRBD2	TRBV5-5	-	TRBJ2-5	CASSLGTPSGSRWETQYF	TGTGCCAGCAGCTTGGGGACTCCTAGCGGGAGTCGGTGGGAGACCCAGTACTTC
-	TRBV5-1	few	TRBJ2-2	CASSLEGRGFAGELFF	TGCGCCAGCAGCTTGGAGGGCAGGGGTTTCGCCGGGGAGCTGTTTTTT
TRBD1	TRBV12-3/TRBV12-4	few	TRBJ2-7	CASSWASRTGGEEHEQYF	TGTGCCAGCAGTTGGGCCTCGCGGACAGGGGGCGAAGAACACGAGCAGTACTTC
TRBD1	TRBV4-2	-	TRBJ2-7	CASRHFNRGPFSYEQYF	TGTGCCAGCCGCCACTTCAACAGGGGCCCGTTCTCCTACGAGCAGTACTTC
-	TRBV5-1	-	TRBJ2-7	CASSLDRIFSYEQYF	TGCGCCAGCAGCCTCGACAGGATTTTCTCCTACGAGCAGTACTTC
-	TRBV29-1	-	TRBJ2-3	CSVENSLRRFPDTQYF	TGCAGCGTTGAGAACAGCCTAAGAAGATTCCCAGATACGCAGTATTTT
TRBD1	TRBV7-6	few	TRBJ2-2	CASSPRQGGGTGELFF	TGTGCCAGCAGCCCTCGACAGGGGGGCGGGACCGGGGAGCTGTTTTTT
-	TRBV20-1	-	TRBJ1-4	CSATTGESTNEKLFF	TGCAGTGCTACGACAGGCGAATCAACTAATGAAAAACTGTTTTTT
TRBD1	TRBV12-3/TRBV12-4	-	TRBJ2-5	CASGYTGAFEETQYF	TGTGCCAGCGGATATACAGGGGCCTTCGAAGAGACCCAGTACTTC
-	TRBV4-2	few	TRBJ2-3	CASSPIQRNTDTQYF	TGTGCCAGCAGCCCCATACAGCGGAACACAGATACGCAGTATTTT
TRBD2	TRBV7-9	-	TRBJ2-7	CASSLDTSGVFPYEQYF	TGTGCCAGCAGCTTAGATACTAGCGGGGTCTTCCCCTACGAGCAGTACTTC
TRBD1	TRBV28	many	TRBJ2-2	CASSMNRGRTGELFF	TGTGCCAGCAGTATGAACAGGGGTCGCACCGGGGAGCTGTTTTTT
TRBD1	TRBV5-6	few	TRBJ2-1	CASSDRDRDNNEQFF	TGTGCCAGCAGCGACCGGGACAGGGATAACAATGAGCAGTTCTTC
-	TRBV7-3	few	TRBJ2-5	CASSPPPLLQETQYF	TGTGCCAGCAGCCCCCCCCCACTCCTCCAAGAGACCCAGTACTTC
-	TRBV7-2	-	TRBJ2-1	CASSLAGNRGGRNEQFF	TGTGCCAGCAGCTTAGCGGGGAACAGGGGGGGAAGGAATGAGCAGTTCTTC
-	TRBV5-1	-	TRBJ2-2	CASSPQYTGELFF	TGCGCCAGCAGCCCACAGTACACCGGGGAGCTGTTTTTT
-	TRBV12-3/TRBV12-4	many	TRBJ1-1	CASSLVRAEAFF	TGTGCCAGCAGTTTAGTTCGGGCAGAAGCTTTCTTT